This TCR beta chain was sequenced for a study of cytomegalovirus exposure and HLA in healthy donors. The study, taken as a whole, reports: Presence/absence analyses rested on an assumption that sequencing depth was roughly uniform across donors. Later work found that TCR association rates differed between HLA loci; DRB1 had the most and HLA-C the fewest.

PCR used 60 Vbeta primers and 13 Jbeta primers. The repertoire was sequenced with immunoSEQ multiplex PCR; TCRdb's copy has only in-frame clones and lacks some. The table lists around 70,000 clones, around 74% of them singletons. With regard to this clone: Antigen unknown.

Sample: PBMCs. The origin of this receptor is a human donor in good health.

CDR3 residues: CASSVDGVHLNTEAFF. CDR3 bases: TGTGCCAGCAGCGTAGACGGGGTACATTTGAACACTGAAGCTTTCTTT. This chain links TRBV9 with TRBJ1-1, with unresolved D. This CDR3 spans 16 amino acids. Trimming removed 0 bases at V and 0 bases at J, with 12 bases between. In germline, CDR1 is SGDLS, CDR2 YYNGEE. Based on the CDR3 plus reference TRBV9 and TRBJ1-1, the full variable domain is DSGVTQTPKHLITATGQRVTLRCSPRSGDLSVYWYQQSLDQGLQFLIQYYNGEERAKGNILERFSAQQFPDLHSELNLSSLELGDSALYFCASSVDGVHLNTEAFFGQGTRLTVV.